The 27 T cell receptor beta chains below come from one sample, sequenced in a study of siplizumab effects on memory and regulatory T cells. Produced via immunoSEQ multiplex PCR; TCRdb's table is partial and in-frame only. This table has over 100,000 clones, 80% to 95% appearing once. Specimen: CD4+ T cells sorted from blood. The source of these receptors is a human donor in good health.

The V call is TRBV5-4, the J call TRBJ2-2, with TRBD2 as a possible D gene (5 bases). The ends were cut back, 3 bases at V and 6 bases at J, with 18 bases in the middle. CDR3 length: 16 amino acids. In germline, CDR1 is SGHNT, CDR2 YYREEE (reference sequence). The chain's CDR3 is CASSSKTTRGSGELFF. The CDR3 DNA follows: TGTGCCAGCAGCTCAAAGACTACCCGTGGTTCCGGGGAGCTGTTTTTT.

This chain uses TRBV19 with TRBJ2-7, with D hard to call. V lost 5 bases to trimming and J lost 3 bases, with 11 bases between them. The CDR3 has 13 residues. Germline V CDR1 and CDR2: LNHDA, SQIVND (reference sequence). The CDR3 DNA follows: TGTGCCAGTAGTGGACGACGGAACTACGAGCAGTACTTC. Protein: CASSGRRNYEQYF.

The rearrangement links TRBV6-5 to TRBJ1-5; no clear D gene. Per germline, CDR1 MNHEY and CDR2 SVGAGI. Trimming stripped 6 bases from V and 5 bases from J, with 11 bases between. This CDR3 is built from 13 residues. The CDR3 loop is CASSRNSYQPQHF. The CDR3 DNA follows: TGTGCCAGCAGCAGAAACAGTTATCAGCCCCAGCATTTT.

This clone came up once. The chain recombines TRBV5-4 with TRBJ1-4; tentatively, D is TRBD1 (6 bases). Looked up from germline, CDR1 is SGHNT and CDR2 is YYREEE (reference sequence). Trimming left V 4 bases short and J 3 bases short, with 10 bases between. The CDR3 runs to 14 residues. The CDR3 is CASSRTASNEKLFF. CDR3 nucleotides: TGTGCCAGCAGCCGGACAGCATCTAATGAAAAACTGTTTTTT.

The rearrangement links TRBV5-8 to TRBJ1-4; TRBD1 is a possible D gene (5 bases). The germline V gene has CDR1 SGHTS and CDR2 YDEGEE. V was cut by 2 bases and J by 5 bases, with 16 bases left in between. The CDR3 has 16 amino acids. CDR3 DNA: TGTGCCAGCAGCTTCTTAGCGGGGGTCCGGAATGAAAAACTGTTTTTT. It specifies CASSFLAGVRNEKLFF.

The chain joins TRBV11-3 to TRBJ2-1; 10 bases fit TRBD1. V shed 5 bases, J shed 5 bases, and the junction held 6 bases outside the gene matches. The length of the CDR3 is 15 residues. The germline CDR1 and CDR2 sequences are SGHNT and YENEEA. CDR3 nucleotide sequence: TGTGCCAGCAGCCTTGACAGGGGGCTCAACAATGAGCAGTTCTTC. Translating it yields CASSLDRGLNNEQFF.

The chain combines TRBV18 with TRBJ1-1; D is undetermined. Trimming removed 2 bases from V and 3 bases from J, with 16 bases in between. Germline V gene data show CDR1 as KGHSH and CDR2 as LQKENI. The CDR3 runs to 16 residues. DNA for the CDR3: TGTGCCAGCTCACCAATACAGATGGGGTCAGACACTGAAGCTTTCTTT. Residues: CASSPIQMGSDTEAFF.

The chain carries TRBV29-1 and TRBJ2-7; TRBD1 aligns across 9 bases. The CDR3 consists of 13 residues. Trimming at V came to 5 bases and at J to 10 bases, leaving 12 bases not matched to a gene. CDR1 is SQVTM, CDR2 ANQGSEA, per germline. The CDR3 sequence: CSVRGGQGNSQYF. The DNA of the CDR3 is TGCAGCGTTAGGGGGGGACAGGGTAATTCCCAGTACTTC.

This rearrangement joins TRBV2 to TRBJ2-5; D perhaps matches TRBD2 (5 bases). This CDR3 spans 16 amino acids. Trimming pared 0 bases from V and 7 bases from J, leaving 18 bases between. CDR1 is SNHLY, CDR2 FYNNEI, per germline. The chain's CDR3 is CASSEAPRTRGRTQYF. The CDR3 DNA reads as TGTGCCAGCAGTGAAGCCCCCAGGACTCGAGGCCGGACCCAGTACTTC.

The chain combines TRBV11-3 with TRBJ2-1; D is unresolved. Per the germline V gene, CDR1 is SGHNT and CDR2 is YENEEA. The length of the CDR3 is 14 residues. Trimming removed 1 base at V and 8 bases at J, with 12 bases between. The CDR3 region is CASSLGAGVDEQFF. The CDR3 region has the DNA TGTGCCAGCAGCTTAGGAGCAGGAGTCGATGAGCAGTTCTTC. Full variable domain (outside the CDR3, taken from reference TRBV11-3 and TRBJ2-1): EAGVVQSPRYKIIEKKQPVAFWCNPISGHNTLYWYLQNLGQGPELLIRYENEEAVDDSQLPKDRFSAERLKGVDSTLKIQPAELGDSAVYLCASSLGAGVDEQFFGPGTRLTVL.

The gene calls are TRBV4-1 and TRBJ2-1; a possible D gene is TRBD2 (6 bases). Germline CDR1 and CDR2: MGHRA and YSYEKL. Trimming cost V 4 bases and J 5 bases, with 27 bases left between them. This CDR3 region has 19 residues. The CDR3 nucleotides read TGCGCCAGCAGCCTACCGCGCCTCCTAGCGACGGCGGCGAACAATGAGCAGTTCTTC. Its protein is CASSLPRLLATAANNEQFF.

J is TRBJ2-1 and V is TRBV28; possible D gene TRBD2, 5 bases. The CDR3 has 14 amino acids. In germline, CDR1 is MDHEN, CDR2 SYDVKM. Trimming cost V 6 bases and J 2 bases, with 11 bases left between them. CDR3 coding DNA: TGTGCCAGCAGCGACTACCGCCCCTACAATGAGCAGTTCTTC. Translating gives CASSDYRPYNEQFF.

This chain connects TRBV28 to TRBJ2-1, with unresolved D. Trimming left V 4 bases short and J 6 bases short, with 7 bases between. The germline V gene encodes CDR1 MDHEN and CDR2 SYDVKM. The length of the CDR3 is 12 residues. The CDR3: CASSSSFNEQFF. In DNA, the CDR3 is TGTGCCAGCAGTTCCAGTTTCAATGAGCAGTTCTTC.

The chain couples TRBV28 to TRBJ1-5, with D uncertain. In germline, CDR1 is MDHEN, CDR2 SYDVKM. The CDR3 is 14 residues long. Trimming took 5 bases from V and 2 from J, leaving 10 bases between them. This CDR3 is CASSRVNRNQPQHF. For the CDR3, the DNA is TGTGCCAGCAGTAGGGTAAATCGCAATCAGCCCCAGCATTTT.

The chain joins TRBV5-4 to TRBJ2-7; 7 nucleotides line up with TRBD2. This CDR3 has 16 residues. Germline loops: CDR1 SGHNT, CDR2 YYREEE (reference sequence). V shed 4 bases, J shed 2 bases, and the junction held 12 bases outside the gene matches. CDR3 bases: TGTGCCAGCAGCCCCATTTCGGGAAGCGGGGCCTACGAGCAGTACTTC. It codes for CASSPISGSGAYEQYF.

V usage is TRBV18 and J usage is TRBJ1-4; TRBD1 matches 7 bases. The CDR3 sequence is 16 residues long. Germline assignment: CDR1 KGHSH and CDR2 LQKENI. The J segment lost 5 bases and the V segment lost 3 bases, leaving 9 bases of the junction unmatched. DNA for the CDR3: TGTGCCAGCTCACCCGTAAACAGGGGCCCCAATGAAAAACTGTTTTTT. Protein sequence: CASSPVNRGPNEKLFF.

The rearrangement joins TRBV5-6 to TRBJ2-3, with 8 bases that match TRBD1. After removal of 6 bases from V and 0 bases from J, the junction contained 6 bases not matched to a gene. Germline CDR1 SGHDT, CDR2 YYEEEE. This CDR3 spans 15 amino acids. The CDR3 is CASTRTGSSTDTQYF. The CDR3 bases are TGTGCCAGCACTAGGACAGGGAGCAGCACAGATACGCAGTATTTT.

This clone was counted a few times. This rearrangement joins TRBV1 to TRBJ2-1; TRBD2 reflects the table's D call only, with no check against the DNA. TRBV1 is a documented pseudogene. This CDR3 has 16 amino acids. CDR3 protein: CTSSQDQPSSYNEQFF. The CDR3 DNA follows: TGCACCAGCAGCCAAGATCAACCTAGCTCCTACAATGAGCAGTTCTTC.

This rearrangement joins TRBV18 to TRBJ2-7; possibly TRBD1 for D (5 bases). Germline V gene data show CDR1 as KGHSH and CDR2 as LQKENI. Trimming removed 3 bases at V and 6 bases at J, with 18 bases between. The CDR3 totals 15 residues. CDR3 in amino acids: CASSPTNPQGSEQYF. The CDR3 DNA reads TGTGCCAGCTCACCCACCAACCCTCAGGGTTCCGAGCAGTACTTC.

The table lists this clone with a count of one. The genes are TRBV2 and TRBJ1-5, with a tentative D call TRBD1 (5 bases). Germline V gene lookup returns CDR1 SNHLY and CDR2 FYNNEI. The CDR3 spans 15 residues. V lost 6 bases and J 2 bases, leaving 14 bases between the germline ends. The CDR3 region is CASRARDGRNQPQHF. For the CDR3, the DNA is TGTGCCAGCAGAGCGAGGGACGGCCGCAATCAGCCCCAGCATTTT.

This clone was detected a few times. The chain combines TRBV2 with TRBJ1-2; no reliable D call. Germline V gives CDR1 SNHLY, CDR2 FYNNEI. This CDR3 spans 12 amino acids. Trimming took off 7 bases at V and 8 bases at J, with 14 bases between the two ends. The CDR3 region is CASTRTGGGYTF. The CDR3, as DNA: TGTGCCAGCACCCGGACCGGCGGAGGCTACACCTTC.

The rearrangement joins TRBV29-1 to TRBJ1-2; D is unclear. Trimming shortened V by 4 bases and J by 2 bases, and 8 bases separated the two germline ends. The germline V gene has CDR1 SQVTM and CDR2 ANQGSEA. There are 12 residues in the CDR3. CDR3 in DNA: TGCAGCGTTGTAGTGGGAAACTATGGCTACACCTTC. Translated, it gives CSVVVGNYGYTF.

This chain links TRBV28 with TRBJ2-7; no clear D gene. CDR1 and CDR2 from the germline V gene are MDHEN and SYDVKM. The CDR3 spans 12 residues. Trimming stripped 3 bases from V and 7 bases from J, with 10 bases between. In DNA form, the CDR3 reads TGTGCCAGCAGTTTTTATCGTAGTGAGCAGTACTTC. Translating gives CASSFYRSEQYF.

This rearrangement joins TRBV4-2 to TRBJ2-1; D might be TRBD2 (5 bases). The CDR3 covers 14 residues. CDR1 is LGHNA and CDR2 is YNFKEQ in the germline V gene. V lost 3 bases to trimming and J lost 5 bases, with 11 bases between them. As DNA, the CDR3 is TGTGCCAGCAGCCATGAGGGCCCCCACAATGAGCAGTTCTTC. It specifies CASSHEGPHNEQFF.

The rearrangement uses TRBV11-3 and TRBJ1-1, with D maybe TRBD1 (6 bases). The CDR3 covers 18 residues. V was clipped by 8 bases and J by 3 bases, with 28 bases between them. CDR1 and CDR2 (germline): SGHNT, YENEEA. The CDR3 nucleotides are TGTGCCAGCCATCCCCGTCGAAGCGGGGGGCTGAGAGACACTGAAGCTTTCTTT. It specifies CASHPRRSGGLRDTEAFF.

This clone was detected once. The gene calls are TRBV28 and TRBJ1-5, with 9 bases that match TRBD1. Per germline, CDR1 MDHEN and CDR2 SYDVKM. The V and J ends lost 6 bases and 9 bases, in that order; junction bases with no gene match: 12. The CDR3 is 15 amino acids. This chain's CDR3 is CASRRSGTGRWPQHF. CDR3 nucleotides: TGTGCCAGCAGGAGATCCGGGACAGGGAGGTGGCCCCAGCATTTT.

V and J are TRBV7-9 and TRBJ1-1, with D perhaps TRBD1 (5 bases). The V gene lost 4 bases and the J gene lost 4 bases, with 19 bases spanning the gap. The CDR3 covers 16 residues. Germline CDR1 and CDR2: SEHNR and FQNEAQ (reference sequence). In DNA, the CDR3 is TGTGCCAGCAGCTCCAGCCCCTCCGGGGCGACCACTGAAGCTTTCTTT. It specifies CASSSSPSGATTEAFF.